These T cell receptor beta chains were read from a single sample in a study of cytomegalovirus exposure and HLA in healthy donors. Sequencing used immunoSEQ multiplex PCR; TCRdb keeps in-frame clones, though not all of them. The table lists approximately 160,000 clones, more than 65% of them singletons. Specimen: PBMCs. Receptors were obtained from a man aged 18-30 years in good health and CMV-seropositive. Each CDR3 is given with its conserved first and last residue. Size tells how often a clone was seen (once, few, many) or the class of an expanded clone, and some rows leave it out.

V: TRBV4-3
size: .
CDR3: CASSQDPGWTEAFF

V: TRBV7-9
size: .
CDR3: CASSFGGGGRGVYEQYF

V: TRBV5-4
size: .
CDR3: CASSSWGGDGYTF

V: TRBV10-3
size: few
CDR3: CAISRTGDEQFF

V: TRBV7-9
size: .
CDR3: CASSSTPTGEQYF

V: TRBV7-9
size: .
CDR3: CASSPTSGGANEQFF

V: TRBV5-1
size: once
CDR3: CASHPGDHNTGELFF

V: TRBV14
size: .
CDR3: CASSRTGSDTQYF

V: TRBV7-9
size: .
CDR3: CASSLGTGDPGYEQYF

V: TRBV15
size: .
CDR3: CATSRDSGVSYEQYF

V: TRBV19
size: .
CDR3: CASSLPGQGPYNEQFF

V: TRBV21-1
size: .
CDR3: CASSRFTGSSYNEQFF

V: TRBV28
size: .
CDR3: CASPPDRGRPYEQYF

V: TRBV7-9
size: .
CDR3: CASRRQGAYEQYF

V: TRBV6-5
size: .
CDR3: CASGLAVPSYNEQFF

V: TRBV4-2
size: few
CDR3: CASSPEQQSSTDTQYF

V: TRBV27
size: .
CDR3: CASSQRGGHGELFF

V: TRBV5-4
size: .
CDR3: CASSLGQANTDTQYF

V: TRBV4-3
size: once
CDR3: CASSQEHLATNEKLFF

V: TRBV19
size: .
CDR3: CASTPREGYGYTF

V: TRBV12-1
size: .
CDR3: CASSPPGTGSASGSSCWYF

V: TRBV29-1
size: .
CDR3: CSVRRTGGYEQYF

V: TRBV27
size: .
CDR3: CASSGNNRGINEKLFF

V: TRBV29-1
size: .
CDR3: CSVQVGLNYGYTF

V: TRBV5-6
size: .
CDR3: CASSHRDRGSGNTIYF

V: TRBV10-3
size: .
CDR3: CAISEKIESSGNTIYF

V: TRBV7-2
size: .
CDR3: CASSLGGGRMNTEAFF

V: TRBV29-1
size: .
CDR3: CSVEPRALVETQYF

V: TRBV19
size: .
CDR3: CAGSTGWNTGELFF

V: TRBV9
size: .
CDR3: CASSVAGTTETQYF

V: TRBV6-1
size: .
CDR3: CASSEGRAGGYGYTF

V: TRBV5-1
size: .
CDR3: CASSAQPGQGLAGGYNEQFF

V: TRBV7-6
size: few
CDR3: CASNLGTGGRNEQFF

V: TRBV5-1
size: .
CDR3: CASSLAAGAGSGANVLTF

V: TRBV5-6
size: .
CDR3: CASSSSGGEAFF

V: TRBV19
size: .
CDR3: CASSYRLAGNTGELFF

V: TRBV2
size: .
CDR3: CASSDPGQDPSYEQYF

V: TRBV10-3
size: .
CDR3: CAISDGTSGRDSYNEQFF

V: TRBV19
size: .
CDR3: CASSILGTGPDTQYF

V: TRBV9
size: .
CDR3: CASSEGGTYNEQFF

V: TRBV10-3
size: few
CDR3: CAISTGWETQYF

V: TRBV7-2
size: few
CDR3: CASSFLKWGRGYGELFF

V: TRBV29-1
size: .
CDR3: CSVQTSGRREQYF

V: TRBV10-2
size: .
CDR3: CASSGLAIYEQYF